This T cell receptor (beta chain) came from a study of cytomegalovirus exposure and HLA in healthy donors. Primers: 60 Vbeta forward and 13 Jbeta reverse. The table came from immunoSEQ multiplex PCR; TCRdb's copy has only in-frame clones and leaves some out. The table records around 50,000 clones, about 78% of them present only once. This clone was counted a single time. The length of the CDR3 is 14 residues. Germline assignment: CDR1 GTSNPN and CDR2 SVGIG (reference sequence). The V end was cut by 1 base, the J end by 4 bases, with 11 bases between. This sequence joins TRBV30 and TRBJ1-5; D gene ambiguous. This receptor was obtained from a man aged 30-40 years in good health and CMV-seropositive. Sequencing used PBMCs. CDR3 DNA sequence: TGTGCCTGGAGTGACACAAGCGGGAATCAGCCCCAGCATTTT. Its protein product is CAWSDTSGNQPQHF.